This T cell receptor beta chain was recorded in a study of OX40 agonist ivuxolimab in advanced cancers. Study context: Mean age approximately 61 years, range about 23 to 85; approximately 80% male.

Using immunoSEQ multiplex PCR, the repertoire was profiled, and TCRdb retains in-frame clones only, with some absent. The table records just under 100,000 clones, approximately 93% of them present only once. This CDR3 region has 16 residues. Germline V gives CDR1 SGHTA, CDR2 FQGNSA. V lost 1 base, J lost 8 bases, and 5 bases stayed unmatched. Study-wide results and caveats: No antigen was identified for the clonally expanded peripheral T cells.

Concerning this clone itself: Antigen unknown.

Sequencing used CD4+ or CD8+ T cells sorted from blood, obtained in a trial of the OX40 agonist ivuxolimab. The V gene is TRBV7-2, the J gene TRBJ1-4, with TRBD1 identical over 12 bases. This receptor was obtained from an adult with an advanced solid tumor such as melanoma, head and neck, liver or kidney cancer. The CDR3 loop reads CASSLGGQGAWEKLFF. The CDR3 nucleotides are TGTGCCAGCAGCTTAGGGGGACAGGGGGCCTGGGAAAAACTGTTTTTT.